This T cell receptor beta chain came from a study of blood T cells in healthy people across ages. Across the whole study: Through template switching, about one barcoded beta molecule was captured per two T cells, as measured in model experiments. The study's findings and limits: Naive CD4+ cell counts and diversity both ran higher in long-lived than in aged donors.

PBMCs were isolated at a quantity of at least 6 million per sample. Alongside a J-beta primer mix, a sample-barcoded 5' primer served in a second PCR lasting roughly 7 to 12 cycles. TCRdb processed the 5' RACE reads anew with MiXCR; each CDR3 protein has one entry. The sample holds 1.2 million to 1.5 million distinct CDR3 sequences; about 43% are singletons and the top ten take approximately 7.9%. The trim removed 1 base at V and 2 bases at J, leaving 5 bases unmatched. The CDR3 consists of 15 residues. Germline assignment: CDR1 MGHRA and CDR2 YSYEKL. This clonotype was counted a few times. Its antigen is unknown.

The source of this sequence is a woman aged 18-29 years in good health. Sequenced sample: blood. The V gene is TRBV4-1, the J gene TRBJ2-7; 7 positions agree with TRBD2. The CDR3 loop reads CASSQVNGGTYEQYF. For the CDR3, the DNA is TGCGCCAGCAGCCAAGTGAACGGGGGGACCTACGAGCAGTACTTC.